Listed below are T cell receptor beta chains from one sample, sequenced in a study of beta chain features in type 1 diabetes. Assay: immunoSEQ multiplex PCR; the TCRdb copy retains only in-frame clones and omits some. This sample has roughly 60,000 clones, with about three fifths found just once. Material for sequencing was Tregs from blood. These receptors all come from a young woman in good health. Both conserved end residues are part of each CDR3. The order of the fields is D gene, V gene, J gene, clone size, CDR3 DNA, CDR3 protein. The D gene is left open where the match is weak. The size of a clone is reported for some rows only, either as once, few or many, or as a class for expanded clones.

D gene: -; V gene: TRBV7-2; J gene: TRBJ1-1; clone size: -; CDR3 DNA: TGTGCCAGCAGCACTGGTTGGACTGAAGCTTTCTTT; CDR3 protein: CASSTGWTEAFF
D gene: TRBD1; V gene: TRBV11-2; J gene: TRBJ2-5; clone size: medium-sized; CDR3 DNA: TGTGCCAGCAGCTTAGAACCCGGGACAGGGGGCGGGACCCAGTACTTC; CDR3 protein: CASSLEPGTGGGTQYF
D gene: -; V gene: TRBV4-1; J gene: TRBJ1-1; clone size: -; CDR3 DNA: TGCGCCAGCAGCCCCCAGATGAACACTGAAGCTTTCTTT; CDR3 protein: CASSPQMNTEAFF
D gene: -; V gene: TRBV1; J gene: TRBJ2-3; clone size: -; CDR3 DNA: TGCACCAGCACCCCAAATAGCGGGGGGGCGACTAGCACAGATACGCAGTATTTT; CDR3 protein: CTSTPNSGGATSTDTQYF
D gene: TRBD2; V gene: TRBV12-5; J gene: TRBJ2-2; clone size: -; CDR3 DNA: TGTGCTAGTGGTTTGACTAGCGGGAGTATGTTCACCGGGGAGCTGTTTTTT; CDR3 protein: CASGLTSGSMFTGELFF
D gene: TRBD1; V gene: TRBV11-2; J gene: TRBJ2-6; clone size: few; CDR3 DNA: TGTGCCAGCAGCAACAGGGGGCTTGGGGGGGCCAACGTCCTGACTTTC; CDR3 protein: CASSNRGLGGANVLTF
D gene: -; V gene: TRBV4-2; J gene: TRBJ2-1; clone size: -; CDR3 DNA: TGTGCCAGCAGCCACCGGGATCTATACAATGAGCAGTTCTTC; CDR3 protein: CASSHRDLYNEQFF
D gene: TRBD2; V gene: TRBV7-8; J gene: TRBJ2-3; clone size: -; CDR3 DNA: TGTGCCAGCAGCTTAGCTAGCGGGAGGAGGTATACGCAGTATTTT; CDR3 protein: CASSLASGRRYTQYF
D gene: TRBD1; V gene: TRBV4-3; J gene: TRBJ1-2; clone size: few; CDR3 DNA: TGCGCCAGCAGCCTTACGACAGGGTTTGGCTACACCTTC; CDR3 protein: CASSLTTGFGYTF
D gene: -; V gene: TRBV10-1; J gene: TRBJ2-4; clone size: -; CDR3 DNA: TGCGCCAGCCCCCCTAAAAGAGGCTCAGCCAAAAACATTCAGTACTTC; CDR3 protein: CASPPKRGSAKNIQYF
D gene: TRBD2; V gene: TRBV4-3; J gene: TRBJ2-4; clone size: -; CDR3 DNA: TGCGCCAGCAGCCAAGGCCTAGCGGGGTCCAAAAACATTCAGTACTTC; CDR3 protein: CASSQGLAGSKNIQYF
D gene: TRBD2; V gene: TRBV4-2; J gene: TRBJ2-1; clone size: -; CDR3 DNA: TGTGCCAGCAGCCAAGATGGGACTAGCGGGAGCTCCTACAATGAGCAGTTCTTC; CDR3 protein: CASSQDGTSGSSYNEQFF
D gene: TRBD2; V gene: TRBV11-1; J gene: TRBJ2-7; clone size: medium-sized; CDR3 DNA: TGTGCCAGCAGCCTGACTAGCGGGCAACGAGGGGGCTACGAGCAGTACTTC; CDR3 protein: CASSLTSGQRGGYEQYF
D gene: TRBD1; V gene: TRBV10-3; J gene: TRBJ1-4; clone size: -; CDR3 DNA: TGTGCCACTTCCGGGACAGCCTCAACTAATGAAAAACTGTTTTTT; CDR3 protein: CATSGTASTNEKLFF
D gene: -; V gene: TRBV25-1; J gene: TRBJ2-3; clone size: -; CDR3 DNA: TGTGCCAGCAGTGACGGACAGACCACAGATACGCAGTATTTT; CDR3 protein: CASSDGQTTDTQYF
D gene: TRBD2; V gene: TRBV14; J gene: TRBJ2-1; clone size: few; CDR3 DNA: TGTGCCAGCAGCCAAGAAAGGCTCGGGAGGGCCGATGAGCAGTTCTTC; CDR3 protein: CASSQERLGRADEQFF
D gene: -; V gene: TRBV5-1; J gene: TRBJ2-6; clone size: -; CDR3 DNA: TGCGCCAGCAGCTTGGACAGGGTTGGGGCCAACGTCCTGACTTTC; CDR3 protein: CASSLDRVGANVLTF
D gene: TRBD1; V gene: TRBV18; J gene: TRBJ1-1; clone size: -; CDR3 DNA: TGTGCCAGCACCCTAGGGGGCCTGAACACTGAAGCTTTCTTT; CDR3 protein: CASTLGGLNTEAFF
D gene: TRBD1; V gene: TRBV29-1; J gene: TRBJ1-1; clone size: -; CDR3 DNA: TGCAGCGTGGGGGACAGGGAGGCTTTCTTT; CDR3 protein: CSVGDREAFF
D gene: TRBD2; V gene: TRBV9; J gene: TRBJ2-7; clone size: -; CDR3 DNA: TGTGCTAGCAGCGCCCCCGGAGCGGGGGCCTTCTACGAGCAGTACTTC; CDR3 protein: CASSAPGAGAFYEQYF